These 7 T cell receptor beta chains were all obtained from the same sample, sequenced in a study of blood T cell repertoires in COVID-19. Sequencing used immunoSEQ multiplex PCR; TCRdb keeps in-frame clones, though not all of them. Among more than 65,000 clones listed, roughly 87% were seen once. Sample: peripheral blood. These receptors came from an elderly woman with active or convalescent COVID-19.

The chain recombines TRBV28 with TRBJ1-3; D uncertain. Per germline, CDR1 MDHEN and CDR2 SYDVKM. The germline V and J ends were trimmed by 4 bases and 0 bases, with 10 bases remaining between them. The CDR3 has 15 residues. The CDR3 loop is CASSWPGSSGNTIYF. For the CDR3, the DNA is TGTGCCAGCAGTTGGCCAGGCAGCTCTGGAAACACCATATATTTT. Using reference TRBV28 and TRBJ1-3 for the parts outside the CDR3, the full variable domain is DVKVTQSSRYLVKRTGEKVFLECVQDMDHENMFWYRQDPGLGLRLIYFSYDVKMKEKGDIPEGYSVSREKKERFSLILESASTNQTSMYLCASSWPGSSGNTIYFGEGSWLTVV.

The chain uses TRBV5-4 and TRBJ2-5; 8 bases align to TRBD2. The length of the CDR3 is 16 residues. In germline, CDR1 is SGHNT, CDR2 YYREEE (reference sequence). Germline trimming cut 4 bases from V and 4 bases from J; bases unmatched to any gene: 12. CDR3: CASSVLNTGGGETQYF. CDR3 nucleotides: TGTGCCAGCAGCGTGCTCAATACGGGAGGGGGAGAGACCCAGTACTTC.

The chain joins TRBV12-5 to TRBJ1-1; D may be TRBD1 (6 bases). The V and J ends lost 0 bases and 7 bases respectively, with 21 bases between them. The germline CDR1 and CDR2 sequences are LGHNT and FRNRAP. The CDR3 runs 17 residues. The CDR3 protein is CASGLVRLGGAIGEAFF. The CDR3 nucleotides are TGTGCTAGTGGTTTGGTACGCCTGGGGGGGGCTATTGGTGAAGCTTTCTTT.

The chain recombines TRBV4-2 with TRBJ2-5, with 10 bases aligning to TRBD2. This CDR3 region has 14 residues. Germline values: CDR1 LGHNA, CDR2 YNFKEQ. V was pared by 1 base and J by 5 bases, with 1 base of the junction left unmatched. The CDR3 DNA is TGTGCCAGCAGCCAAGGGGGACTAGCGGAGACCCAGTACTTC. Protein sequence: CASSQGGLAETQYF.

This sequence joins TRBV6-5 and TRBJ1-2; 7 nucleotides agree with TRBD1. The CDR3 has 12 residues. V lost 7 bases to trimming and J lost 4 bases; unmatched junction nucleotides: 3. Per the germline V gene, CDR1 is MNHEY and CDR2 is SVGAGI. DNA of the CDR3: TGTGCCAGCACTACAGGGGCCTATGGCTACACCTTC. As protein: CASTTGAYGYTF.

The V call is TRBV2, the J call TRBJ2-4; possibly TRBD1 for D (7 bases). The germline gives CDR1 SNHLY, CDR2 FYNNEI. There are 13 residues in the CDR3. V was shortened by 6 bases and J by 8 bases, with 14 bases between the two germline ends. CDR3 sequence: CASRPGGGDIQYF. Written as DNA, the CDR3 is TGTGCCAGCAGGCCAGGGGGAGGCGACATTCAGTACTTC. Supplemented by reference TRBV2 and TRBJ2-4, the full variable domain reads EPEVTQTPSHQVTQMGQEVILRCVPISNHLYFYWYRQILGQKVEFLVSFYNNEISEKSEIFDDQFSVERPDGSNFTLKIRSTKLEDSAMYFCASRPGGGDIQYFGAGTRLSVL.

The J gene is TRBJ2-3, the V gene TRBV29-1; 8 bases line up with TRBD2. The CDR3 is made up of 16 amino acids. The ends lost 0 bases at V and 3 bases at J; junction bases unmatched: 8. Germline CDR1 SQVTM, CDR2 ANQGSEA. The CDR3 DNA follows: TGCAGCGTTGAAGACCCTACGGGAGGGGGGACAGATACGCAGTATTTT. Protein: CSVEDPTGGGTDTQYF.